The rows below give T cell receptor beta chains drawn from one sample of a study of CD4+ T cells in melanoma. Assay: immunoSEQ multiplex PCR; the TCRdb copy retains only in-frame clones and omits some. The table includes around 110,000 clones, 80% to 95% detected once. Sequencing was carried out using peripheral blood. The receptors come from a human donor with melanoma. Both conserved end residues are part of each CDR3. D genes are given only for firm matches. Clone size is not always given. Where it is, it says once, few, many or a class for expanded clones.

abundance	v_gene	len	d_gene	j_gene	CDR3nt	CDR3aa
few	TRBV4-2	13	NA	TRBJ1-1	TGTGCCAGCAGCCAAGGCCGTAACACTGAAGCTTTCTTT	CASSQGRNTEAFF
once	TRBV7-2	15	TRBD1	TRBJ1-4	TGTGCCAGCAGCCCCGACAGGGGGTTTCAGGAAAAACTGTTTTTT	CASSPDRGFQEKLFF
NA	TRBV21-1	18	NA	TRBJ2-7	TGTGCCAGCAGTTTTTTCGGGACTAGCGGTAGACTTACCTACGAGCAGTACTTC	CASSFFGTSGRLTYEQYF
NA	TRBV15	13	NA	TRBJ1-5	TGTGCCACCAGCGGGGGATTATTTGAGCCCCAGCATTTT	CATSGGLFEPQHF
NA	TRBV6-1	15	NA	TRBJ2-1	TGTGCCAGCAGTGAGGGGGGGCCCAGGCGCAATGAGCAGTTCTTC	CASSEGGPRRNEQFF
NA	TRBV5-6	14	NA	TRBJ2-2	TGTGCCAGCAGCCTAACAGCGAACACCGGGGAGCTGTTTTTT	CASSLTANTGELFF
once	TRBV11-1	13	TRBD1	TRBJ2-2	TGTGCCAGCAGCTTACAGGGGGCCGGGGAGCTGTTTTTT	CASSLQGAGELFF
NA	TRBV14	14	NA	TRBJ2-5	TGTGCCAGCAGCCAAGATCTCGGACGAGAGACCCAGTACTTC	CASSQDLGRETQYF
NA	TRBV7-2	15	TRBD2	TRBJ2-3	TGTGCCAGCAGCCGACTAGCGGGGGGGGAAAATACGCAGTATTTT	CASSRLAGGENTQYF
NA	TRBV20-1	11	NA	TRBJ1-4	TGCAGTGCTAGGGCTAATGAAAAACTGTTTTTT	CSARANEKLFF
NA	TRBV6-5	11	NA	TRBJ1-1	TGTGCCAGCAGGTCTGGACAGGAAGCTTTCTTT	CASRSGQEAFF
NA	TRBV28	15	NA	TRBJ2-3	TGTGCCAGCGGCACCACCAGGAGGGGCACAGATACGCAGTATTTT	CASGTTRRGTDTQYF
NA	TRBV18	15	NA	TRBJ2-6	TGTGCCAGCTCACCAGCCGCCTCTGGGGCCAACGTCCTGACTTTC	CASSPAASGANVLTF
NA	TRBV27	14	NA	TRBJ1-4	TGTGCCAGCAGTTTGGTTGGGGCTAATGAAAAACTGTTTTTT	CASSLVGANEKLFF
NA	TRBV19	15	NA	TRBJ1-5	TGTGCCAGTAGTATAGGGCAGTCTCTCAATCAGCCCCAGCATTTT	CASSIGQSLNQPQHF
NA	TRBV7-2	18	NA	TRBJ1-1	TGTGCCAGCAGCTCTCCTATCTTCGAGACCCCGATGAACACTGAAGCTTTCTTT	CASSSPIFETPMNTEAFF
NA	TRBV5-1	13	NA	TRBJ1-1	TGCGCCAGCAGCTTGACAGAGAACACTGAAGCTTTCTTT	CASSLTENTEAFF
NA	TRBV7-2	15	NA	TRBJ1-5	TGTGCCAGCAGTGGGAGCGGCAGGGAGGATCAGCCCCAGCATTTT	CASSGSGREDQPQHF
NA	TRBV28	11	NA	TRBJ2-5	TGTGCCAGCAGAGAGAAAGAGACCCAGTACTTC	CASREKETQYF
once	TRBV7-2	14	TRBD2	TRBJ2-3	TGTGCCAGCAGCTTTAGCGGGGGGGGCGGTACGCAGTATTTT	CASSFSGGGGTQYF
NA	TRBV5-1	13	NA	TRBJ1-3	TGCGCCAGCAGCTTTAACCCTCCGGGAGCCATATATTTT	CASSFNPPGAIYF
NA	TRBV28	17	TRBD2	TRBJ2-7	TGTGCCAGCAGCTCTTATCCCTGGACTAGCGGGGGCTACGAGCAGTACTTC	CASSSYPWTSGGYEQYF
once	TRBV7-2	16	TRBD1	TRBJ1-5	TGTGCCAGCAGCTCGACAGGGCTATATAGCAATCAGCCCCAGCATTTT	CASSSTGLYSNQPQHF
NA	TRBV10-3	15	TRBD2	TRBJ2-7	TGTGCCATCAGTGAGTCGACGGGACTAACCTACGAGCAGTACTTC	CAISESTGLTYEQYF